Listed below are T cell receptor beta chains from one sample, sequenced in a study of spatial heterogeneity in lung cancer. TCRdb passed the 5' RACE reads through MiXCR, listing each CDR3 protein once. The table includes some 53,000 distinct CDR3 sequences, roughly 7% detected once. The starting material was PBMCs, obtained at surgery. These receptor sequences come from a female donor with early-stage non-small cell lung cancer. Both conserved end residues are part of each CDR3. Each record gives: V gene, J gene, CDR3 length, CDR3 protein.

TRBV10-3	TRBJ2-1	14	CATRVGDGGNEQFF
TRBV19	TRBJ2-2	12	CASSWQTGELFF
TRBV6-5	TRBJ2-7	14	CASRGQGASYEQYF
TRBV9	TRBJ2-2	12	CASSVWAGELFF
TRBV12-3/TRBV12-4	TRBJ2-2	15	CASSVGSGDTGELFF
TRBV28	TRBJ1-1	11	CASSRATEAFF
TRBV28	TRBJ1-5	13	CASSLFSYQPQHF
TRBV3-1	TRBJ1-2	14	CASSQGPEQAGYTF
TRBV6-5	TRBJ2-3	14	CASRRLAGTDTQYF
TRBV27	TRBJ1-5	18	CASSARGAGVFSNQPQHF
TRBV5-1	TRBJ1-1	16	CASSPGQGAVNTEAFF
TRBV4-3	TRBJ2-6	16	CASSANRKSGANVLTF
TRBV10-3	TRBJ2-7	15	CAISEESGDPYEQYF
TRBV28	TRBJ2-7	15	CASSSTGESSYEQYF
TRBV28	TRBJ1-2	15	CASSSLPLRLASYTF
TRBV7-9	TRBJ2-1	14	CASSLFGTSNEQFF
TRBV11-3	TRBJ2-5	15	CASSRRTGGDETQYF
TRBV7-2	TRBJ2-7	14	CASSSLGGFYEQYF
TRBV4-1	TRBJ2-2	16	CASSSRPGANTGELFF
TRBV29-1	TRBJ1-1	12	CSARRTNTEAFF
TRBV2	TRBJ1-4	14	CASSSTGREEKLFF
TRBV6-5	TRBJ2-1	16	CASSQLSGATYNEQFF
TRBV20-1	TRBJ2-7	18	CSAPDGTLAGVVAYEQYF
TRBV30	TRBJ2-7	13	CACWTADSYEQYF
TRBV7-3	TRBJ2-3	15	CASSFTSGGADTQYF
TRBV20-1	TRBJ2-2	14	CSARGSSRTGELFF
TRBV28	TRBJ2-1	16	CASRPSVTSSYNEQFF
TRBV7-6	TRBJ2-7	15	CASSLTGSGTGEQYF
TRBV20-1	TRBJ1-1	13	CSARRGLNTEAFF
TRBV5-1	TRBJ2-7	15	CASSLDGTQGNEQYF
TRBV5-1	TRBJ2-5	14	CASSLGGPVETQYF
TRBV7-3	TRBJ2-2	15	CASSLTAQGSGELFF
TRBV13	TRBJ2-7	13	CASRRQSSYEQYF
TRBV29-1	TRBJ1-4	13	CSVVEGGEGKLFF
TRBV11-2	TRBJ2-2	16	CASSRRRTMDTGELFF
TRBV4-1	TRBJ1-4	15	CASSQARQPNEKLFF
TRBV9	TRBJ2-1	20	CASSPSYSGLAVQPYNEQFF
TRBV11-3	TRBJ2-1	12	CASSLDPNEQFF
TRBV28	TRBJ2-3	14	CASSTPRLTDTQYF
TRBV3-1	TRBJ1-1	15	CASSQEGAPNTEAFF
TRBV4-3	TRBJ2-3	17	CASSQDSLTGGWDTQYF
TRBV7-9	TRBJ2-2	18	CASSSPTSGGARSGELFF